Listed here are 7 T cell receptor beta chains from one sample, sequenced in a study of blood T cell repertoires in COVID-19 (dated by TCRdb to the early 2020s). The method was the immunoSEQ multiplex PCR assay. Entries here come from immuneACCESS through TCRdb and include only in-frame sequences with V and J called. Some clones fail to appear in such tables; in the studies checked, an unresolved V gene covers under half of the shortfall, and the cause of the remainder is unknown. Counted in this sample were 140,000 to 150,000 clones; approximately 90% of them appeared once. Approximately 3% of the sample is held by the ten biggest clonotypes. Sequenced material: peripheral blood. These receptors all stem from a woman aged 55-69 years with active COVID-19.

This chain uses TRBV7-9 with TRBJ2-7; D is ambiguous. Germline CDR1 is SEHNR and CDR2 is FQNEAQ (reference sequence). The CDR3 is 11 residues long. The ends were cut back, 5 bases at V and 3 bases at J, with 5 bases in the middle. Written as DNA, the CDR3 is TGTGCCAGCAGCCCCTACTACGAGCAGTACTTC. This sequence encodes CASSPYYEQYF. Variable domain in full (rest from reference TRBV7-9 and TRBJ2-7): DTGVSQNPRHKITKRGQNVTFRCDPISEHNRLYWYRQTLGQGPEFLTYFQNEAQLEKSRLLSDRFSAERPKGSFSTLEIQRTEQGDSAMYLCASSPYYEQYFGPGTRLTVT.

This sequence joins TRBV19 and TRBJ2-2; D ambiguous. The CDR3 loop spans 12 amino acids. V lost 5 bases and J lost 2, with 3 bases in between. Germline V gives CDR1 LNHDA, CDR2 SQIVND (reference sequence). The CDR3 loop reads CASSHNTGELFF. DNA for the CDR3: TGTGCCAGTAGTCATAACACCGGGGAGCTGTTTTTT.

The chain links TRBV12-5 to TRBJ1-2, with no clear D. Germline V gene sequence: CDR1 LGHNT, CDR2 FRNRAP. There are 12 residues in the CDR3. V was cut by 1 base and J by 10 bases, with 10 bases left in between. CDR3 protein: CASGLDGFVYTF. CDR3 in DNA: TGTGCTAGTGGTTTGGACGGGTTCGTCTACACCTTC.

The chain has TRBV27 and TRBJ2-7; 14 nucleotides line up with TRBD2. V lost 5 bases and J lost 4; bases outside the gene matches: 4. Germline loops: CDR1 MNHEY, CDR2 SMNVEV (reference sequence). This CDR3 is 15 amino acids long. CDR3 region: CASSSRTSGRYEQYF. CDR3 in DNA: TGTGCCAGCAGTAGTCGGACTAGCGGGAGGTACGAGCAGTACTTC.

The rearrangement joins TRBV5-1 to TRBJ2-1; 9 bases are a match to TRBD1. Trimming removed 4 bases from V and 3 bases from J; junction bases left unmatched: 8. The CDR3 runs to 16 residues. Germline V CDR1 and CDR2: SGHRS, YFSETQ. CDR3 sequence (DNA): TGCGCCAGCAGCGTAGCCGGGACAGGGAACTACAATGAGCAGTTCTTC. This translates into CASSVAGTGNYNEQFF.

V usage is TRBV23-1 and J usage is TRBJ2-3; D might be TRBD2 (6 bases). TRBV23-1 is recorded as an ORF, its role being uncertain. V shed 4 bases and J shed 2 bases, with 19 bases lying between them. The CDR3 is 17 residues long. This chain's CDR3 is CASSPIGALAVTDTQYF. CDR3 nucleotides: TGCGCCAGCAGTCCTATAGGGGCATTAGCGGTCACAGATACGCAGTATTTT.

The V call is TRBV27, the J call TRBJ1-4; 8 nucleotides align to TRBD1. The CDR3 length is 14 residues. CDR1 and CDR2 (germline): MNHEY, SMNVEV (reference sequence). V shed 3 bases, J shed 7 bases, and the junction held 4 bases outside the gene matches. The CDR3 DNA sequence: TGTGCCAGCAGTTTTGACAGGGGATTTGAAAAACTGTTTTTT. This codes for CASSFDRGFEKLFF.